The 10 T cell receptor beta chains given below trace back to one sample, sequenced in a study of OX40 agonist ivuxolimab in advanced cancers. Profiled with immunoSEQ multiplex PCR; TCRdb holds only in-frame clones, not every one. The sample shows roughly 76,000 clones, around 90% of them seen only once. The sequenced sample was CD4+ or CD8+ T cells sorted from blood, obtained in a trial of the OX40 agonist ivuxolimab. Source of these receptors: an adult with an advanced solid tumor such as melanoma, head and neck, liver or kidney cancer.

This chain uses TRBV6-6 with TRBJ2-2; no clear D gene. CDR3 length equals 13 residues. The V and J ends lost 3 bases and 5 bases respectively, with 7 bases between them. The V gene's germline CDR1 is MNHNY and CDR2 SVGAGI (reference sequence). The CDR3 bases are TGTGCCAGCAGTTATCCCGGGACCGGGGAGCTGTTTTTT. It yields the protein CASSYPGTGELFF.

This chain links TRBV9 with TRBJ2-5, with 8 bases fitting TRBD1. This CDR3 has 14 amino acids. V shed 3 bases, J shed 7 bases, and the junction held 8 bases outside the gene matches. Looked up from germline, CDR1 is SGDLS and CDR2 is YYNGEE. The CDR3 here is CASSATPQGVTQYF. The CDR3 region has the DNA TGTGCCAGCAGCGCCACCCCACAGGGGGTGACCCAGTACTTC.

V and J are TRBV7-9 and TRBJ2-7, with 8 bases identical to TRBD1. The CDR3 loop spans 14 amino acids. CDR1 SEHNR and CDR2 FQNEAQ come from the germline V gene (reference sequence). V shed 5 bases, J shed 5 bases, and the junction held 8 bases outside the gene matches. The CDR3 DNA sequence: TGTGCCAGCAGCCTCGGACAGGGAAGGGACGAGCAGTACGTC. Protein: CASSLGQGRDEQYV.

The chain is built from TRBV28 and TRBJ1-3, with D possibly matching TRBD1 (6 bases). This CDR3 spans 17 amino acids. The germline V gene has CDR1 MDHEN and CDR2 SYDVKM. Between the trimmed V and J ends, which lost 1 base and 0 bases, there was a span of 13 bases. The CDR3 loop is CASSLYPNRASGNTIYF. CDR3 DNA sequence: TGTGCCAGCAGTTTATACCCAAACAGGGCCTCTGGAAACACCATATATTTT.

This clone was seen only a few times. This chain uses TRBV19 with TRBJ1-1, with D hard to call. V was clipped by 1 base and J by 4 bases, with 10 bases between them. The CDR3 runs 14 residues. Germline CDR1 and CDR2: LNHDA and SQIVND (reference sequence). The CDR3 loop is CASSIGRLSTEAFF. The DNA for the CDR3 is TGTGCCAGTAGTATAGGACGACTCAGCACTGAAGCTTTCTTT.

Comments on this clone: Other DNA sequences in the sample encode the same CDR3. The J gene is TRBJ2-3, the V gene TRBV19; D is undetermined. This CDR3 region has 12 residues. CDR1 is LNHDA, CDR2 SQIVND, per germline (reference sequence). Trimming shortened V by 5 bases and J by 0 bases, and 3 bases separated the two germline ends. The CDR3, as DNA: TGTGCCAGTAGTCCAAGCACAGATACGCAGTATTTT. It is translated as CASSPSTDTQYF.

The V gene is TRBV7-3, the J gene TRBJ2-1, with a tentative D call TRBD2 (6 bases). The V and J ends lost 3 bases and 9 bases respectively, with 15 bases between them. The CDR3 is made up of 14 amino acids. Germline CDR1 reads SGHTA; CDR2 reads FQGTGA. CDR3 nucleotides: TGTGCCAGCAGCTTGGGACTGCCGCAATCTGAGCAGTTCTTC. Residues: CASSLGLPQSEQFF. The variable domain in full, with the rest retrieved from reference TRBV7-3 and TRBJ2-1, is GAGVSQTPSNKVTEKGKYVELRCDPISGHTALYWYRQSLGQGPEFLIYFQGTGAADDSGLPNDRFFAVRPEGSVSTLKIQRTERGDSAVYLCASSLGLPQSEQFFGPGTRLTVL.

CDR3 DNA sequence: TGTGCCAGCAGTTACTCCCCAAGCACAGATACGCAGTATTTT. It is translated as CASSYSPSTDTQYF. The chain recombines TRBV6-5 with TRBJ2-3; D is undetermined. The length of the CDR3 is 14 residues. The V end lost 0 bases, the J end lost 0 bases, and 4 bases lay between the germline ends. Germline assignment: CDR1 MNHEY and CDR2 SVGAGI.

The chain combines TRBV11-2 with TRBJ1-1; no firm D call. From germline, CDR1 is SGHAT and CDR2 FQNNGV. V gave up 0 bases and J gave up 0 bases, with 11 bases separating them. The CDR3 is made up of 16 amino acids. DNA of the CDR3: TGTGCCAGCAGCTTAGATAGGCTTACGATGAACACTGAAGCTTTCTTT. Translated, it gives CASSLDRLTMNTEAFF.

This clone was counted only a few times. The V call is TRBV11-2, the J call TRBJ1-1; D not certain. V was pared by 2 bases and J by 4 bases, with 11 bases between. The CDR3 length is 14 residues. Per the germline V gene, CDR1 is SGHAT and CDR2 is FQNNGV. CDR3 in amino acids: CASSLPLVGTEAFF. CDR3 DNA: TGTGCCAGCAGCTTACCCCTCGTCGGCACTGAAGCTTTCTTT.